Listed below are T cell receptor beta chains from one sample, sequenced in a study of cytomegalovirus exposure and HLA in healthy donors. Clones were sequenced by immunoSEQ multiplex PCR, and TCRdb holds only the in-frame ones, with some missing. Of about 200,000 clones in the sample, 70% to 90% are singletons; the top ten hold less than 2.5%. Sequenced material: PBMCs. The source of these receptors is a woman aged 45 to 65 in good health and CMV-seronegative. Each CDR3 is given with its conserved first and last residue. A D gene is named only where the DNA matches it firmly. Size tells how often a clone was seen (once, few, many) or the class of an expanded clone, and some rows leave it out.

.	TRBV19	TRBJ2-1	.	CASSIDIRSGRGQFF	TGTGCCAGTAGTATAGATATTAGGAGTGGAAGAGGACAGTTCTTC
TRBD1	TRBV10-3	TRBJ2-7	.	CALHGDSPYEQYF	TGTGCCCTCCACGGGGACAGCCCTTACGAGCAGTACTTC
TRBD2	TRBV28	TRBJ2-1	.	CASSPTIGTSGHNEQFF	TGTGCCAGCAGTCCCACCATCGGGACTAGCGGACACAATGAGCAGTTCTTC
TRBD1	TRBV11-2	TRBJ2-7	.	CASSSPDRAAYEQYF	TGTGCCAGCAGCTCCCCGGACAGGGCGGCTTACGAGCAGTACTTC
.	TRBV10-3	TRBJ1-2	.	CAISELADSGGYTF	TGTGCCATCAGTGAGTTAGCAGACTCCGGTGGCTACACCTTC
.	TRBV12-5	TRBJ2-1	.	CASGLELGTPKYNEQFF	TGTGCTAGTGGTTTGGAACTCGGGACTCCAAAATACAATGAGCAGTTCTTC
.	TRBV28	TRBJ1-2	.	CASSSGTLVNGYTF	TGTGCCAGCAGCTCCGGGACACTCGTGAATGGCTACACCTTC
TRBD1	TRBV5-1	TRBJ2-3	.	CASKGAGPKGADTQYF	TGCGCCAGCAAGGGGGCGGGCCCGAAGGGCGCAGATACGCAGTATTTT
TRBD2	TRBV13	TRBJ2-7	.	CASSPRLAGVGEQYF	TGTGCCAGCAGCCCCCGCTTAGCGGGAGTCGGCGAGCAGTACTTC
TRBD2	TRBV5-1	TRBJ2-4	.	CASSQSGSDDIQYF	TGCGCCAGCAGCCAAAGCGGGAGTGACGACATTCAGTACTTC
.	TRBV28	TRBJ2-5	once	CASSPPGRVKTQYF	TGTGCCAGCAGTCCCCCGGGCAGGGTCAAGACCCAGTACTTC
.	TRBV27	TRBJ2-1	.	CASRKGIDNEQFF	TGTGCCAGCAGGAAGGGGATCGACAATGAGCAGTTCTTC
.	TRBV11-2	TRBJ1-2	.	CASSLALDPYYTF	TGTGCCAGCAGCTTAGCGCTAGACCCATACTACACCTTC
.	TRBV6-7	TRBJ2-1	.	CAGQERPDFSYNEQFF	TGTGCCGGCCAAGAGCGGCCGGACTTCTCCTACAATGAGCAGTTCTTC
.	TRBV14	TRBJ1-1	.	CASSQGIITEAFF	TGTGCCAGCAGCCAAGGTATTATCACTGAAGCTTTCTTT
.	TRBV21-1	TRBJ2-1	once	CASSKALKAGERGCYNEQFF	TGTGCCAGCAGCAAAGCATTGAAAGCGGGAGAGAGAGGGTGTTACAATGAGCAGTTCTTC
.	TRBV7-9	TRBJ1-6	.	CASSLVPQPLHF	TGTGCCAGCAGCTTAGTCCCCCAACCCCTCCACTTT
.	TRBV6-5	TRBJ2-2	.	CASSLSLARELFF	TGTGCCAGCAGCCTTTCGCTAGCGCGGGAGCTGTTTTTT
TRBD1	TRBV6-5	TRBJ1-3	.	CASRDRESGNTIYF	TGTGCCAGCAGAGACAGGGAGTCTGGAAACACCATATATTTT
TRBD2	TRBV6-4	TRBJ2-1	.	CASGQTSGIGEQFF	TGTGCCAGCGGCCAGACTAGCGGGATCGGTGAGCAGTTCTTC
TRBD1	TRBV4-3	TRBJ1-1	few	CASSRRQGTAEAFF	TGCGCCAGCAGCCGCCGACAGGGCACCGCTGAAGCTTTCTTT
TRBD1	TRBV28	TRBJ2-1	.	CASSLGTGSSYNEQFF	TGTGCCAGCAGTTTGGGGACAGGGAGCTCCTACAATGAGCAGTTCTTC
.	TRBV6-5	TRBJ1-5	.	CASSYSGSSGQPQHF	TGTGCCAGCAGTTACTCAGGGTCCAGCGGTCAGCCCCAGCATTTT
.	TRBV9	TRBJ1-6	.	CASSVGGGTPLHF	TGTGCCAGCAGCGTAGGGGGGGGTACACCCCTCCACTTT
TRBD2	TRBV29-1	TRBJ2-1	few	CSVEGGTINEQFF	TGCAGCGTTGAGGGGGGGACTATTAATGAGCAGTTCTTC
.	TRBV5-4	TRBJ1-2	.	CASRNSSLYGYTF	TGTGCCAGCAGGAACAGTTCTCTCTATGGCTACACCTTC
TRBD2	TRBV9	TRBJ2-6	once	CASSVATGGRESSGANVLTF	TGTGCCAGCAGCGTAGCTACGGGGGGACGGGAGAGCTCTGGGGCCAACGTCCTGACTTTC
TRBD1	TRBV15	TRBJ1-2	.	CATSRSGTDGYTF	TGTGCCACCAGCAGATCCGGGACAGACGGCTACACCTTC
TRBD1	TRBV6-6	TRBJ1-2	.	CASSYSTGTGNYGYTF	TGTGCCAGCAGTTACTCGACAGGGACAGGGAACTATGGCTACACCTTC
.	TRBV5-1	TRBJ1-5	.	CASSFADRSNQPQHF	TGCGCCAGCAGCTTCGCCGACAGGAGCAATCAGCCCCAGCATTTT
.	TRBV7-9	TRBJ1-3	once	CASDERGRNTIYF	TGTGCCAGCGACGAACGGGGGAGGAACACCATATATTTT
TRBD1	TRBV7-9	TRBJ2-4	once	CASSLVVGTEKNIQYF	TGTGCCAGCAGCTTAGTCGTGGGGACAGAAAAAAACATTCAGTACTTC
.	TRBV29-1	TRBJ1-2	once	CSVEAKGTNYGYTF	TGCAGCGTTGAAGCGAAGGGGACTAACTATGGCTACACCTTC
.	TRBV20-1	TRBJ1-1	.	CSAPGQTEAFF	TGCAGTGCCCCCGGACAAACGGAAGCTTTCTTT
TRBD2	TRBV9	TRBJ2-3	once	CASSVAPGTSGGDTQYF	TGTGCCAGCAGCGTAGCTCCCGGGACTAGCGGGGGAGATACGCAGTATTTT
TRBD2	TRBV7-3	TRBJ2-3	.	CASSSGGVGTDTQYF	TGTGCCAGCAGCTCGGGGGGAGTCGGGACAGATACGCAGTATTTT
TRBD1	TRBV19	TRBJ1-1	few	CASTDRDTEAFF	TGTGCCAGTACCGACAGGGATACTGAAGCTTTCTTT
.	TRBV7-9	TRBJ1-1	once	CASSTQGVNTEAFF	TGTGCCAGCAGCACCCAAGGGGTAAACACTGAAGCTTTCTTT
.	TRBV13	TRBJ2-7	once	CASSPPHEEGGGGQYF	TGTGCCAGCAGCCCCCCCCATGAGGAGGGAGGAGGAGGGCAGTACTTC
TRBD1	TRBV7-2	TRBJ2-5	.	CASSYPTGGKGTAQYF	TGTGCCAGCAGCTACCCAACAGGGGGCAAGGGTACGGCCCAGTACTTC
.	TRBV2	TRBJ2-6	.	CASSEVRGTGLFSGANVLTF	TGTGCCAGCAGTGAAGTGCGGGGGACAGGACTTTTCTCTGGGGCCAACGTCCTGACTTTC
.	TRBV27	TRBJ2-2	.	CASPFVCPAGELFF	TGTGCCAGCCCCTTTGTGTGCCCAGCCGGGGAGCTGTTTTTT
TRBD2	TRBV6-4	TRBJ2-1	few	CASSAWTSGSPLGEQFF	TGTGCCAGCAGCGCATGGACTAGCGGGAGTCCTCTGGGTGAGCAGTTCTTC
TRBD1	TRBV7-2	TRBJ1-2	.	CASSLDRGYGYTF	TGTGCCAGCAGCTTAGACAGGGGATATGGCTACACCTTC
.	TRBV28	TRBJ1-3	.	CASSLYGRRNTIYF	TGTGCCAGCAGTTTATACGGGAGGAGAAACACCATATATTTT
.	TRBV6-5	TRBJ1-2	.	CASSNAGSLAGYTF	TGTGCCAGCAGCAACGCGGGGAGTCTGGCTGGCTACACCTTC
TRBD1	TRBV7-6	TRBJ2-5	.	CASSKTGEKETQYF	TGTGCCAGCAGCAAAACAGGGGAGAAAGAGACCCAGTACTTC